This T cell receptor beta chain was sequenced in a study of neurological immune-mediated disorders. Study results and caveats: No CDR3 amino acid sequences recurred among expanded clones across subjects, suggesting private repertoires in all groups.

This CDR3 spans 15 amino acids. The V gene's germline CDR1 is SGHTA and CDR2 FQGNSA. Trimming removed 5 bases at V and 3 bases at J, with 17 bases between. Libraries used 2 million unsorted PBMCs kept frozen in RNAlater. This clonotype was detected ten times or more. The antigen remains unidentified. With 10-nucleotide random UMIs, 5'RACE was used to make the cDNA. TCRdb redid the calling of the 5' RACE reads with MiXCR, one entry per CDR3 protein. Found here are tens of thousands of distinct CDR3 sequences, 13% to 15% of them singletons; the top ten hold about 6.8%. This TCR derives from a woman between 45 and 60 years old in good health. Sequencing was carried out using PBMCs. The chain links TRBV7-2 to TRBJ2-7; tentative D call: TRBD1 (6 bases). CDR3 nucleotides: TGTGCCAGCAGCCCTCAGGGGCTAGGTGGCTACGAGCAGTACTTC. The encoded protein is CASSPQGLGGYEQYF. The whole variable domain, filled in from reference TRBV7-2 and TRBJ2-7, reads GAGVSQSPSNKVTEKGKDVELRCDPISGHTALYWYRQSLGQGLEFLIYFQGNSAPDKSGLPSDRFSAERTGGSVSTLTIQRTQQEDSAVYLCASSPQGLGGYEQYFGPGTRLTVT.